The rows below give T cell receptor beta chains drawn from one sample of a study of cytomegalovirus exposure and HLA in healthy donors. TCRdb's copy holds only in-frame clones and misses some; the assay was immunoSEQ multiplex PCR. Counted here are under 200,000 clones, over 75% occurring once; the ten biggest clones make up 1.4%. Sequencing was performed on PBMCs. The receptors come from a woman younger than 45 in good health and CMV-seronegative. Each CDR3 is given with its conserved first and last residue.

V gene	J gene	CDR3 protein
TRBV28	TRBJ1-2	CASSPSGDYGYTF
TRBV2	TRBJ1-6	CASSELTRLFDSPLHF
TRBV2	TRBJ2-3	CASSGSQLPTDTQYF
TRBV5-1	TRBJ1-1	CASSGGGNTEAFF
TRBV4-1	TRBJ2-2	CASSQAGGNTGELFF
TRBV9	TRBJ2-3	CASSVGQGADTQYF
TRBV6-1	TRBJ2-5	CASSERRIEQETQYF
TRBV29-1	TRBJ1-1	CSAPGQGDSGTEAFF
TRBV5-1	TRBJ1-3	CASSSLGAGNTIYF
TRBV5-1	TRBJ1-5	CASSLDGINQPQHF
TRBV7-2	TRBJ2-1	CASSLVGRGVYNEQFF
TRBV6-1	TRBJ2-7	CASSHLTSRDYEQYF
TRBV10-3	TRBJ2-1	CAISAGLAGGGDEQFF
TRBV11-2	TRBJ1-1	CASSHYPTGGTEAFF
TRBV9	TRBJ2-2	CASSVADSNSGYPTGELFF
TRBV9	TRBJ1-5	CASSVDGGLEQPQHF
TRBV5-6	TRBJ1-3	CASSDPQGSTGNTIYF
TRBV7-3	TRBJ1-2	CASSLSTGGDGYTF
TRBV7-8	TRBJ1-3	CASSFNIAGADGNTIYF
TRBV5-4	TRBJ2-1	CASSPGGLRNEQFF
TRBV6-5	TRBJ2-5	CASSRSGETQYF
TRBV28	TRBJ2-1	CASSLIAGGIYEQFF
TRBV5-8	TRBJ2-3	CASSRTSGGTDTQYF
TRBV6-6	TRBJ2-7	CASTRTGGFDEQYF
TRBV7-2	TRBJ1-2	CASSVGTSLANYGYTF
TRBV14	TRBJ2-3	CASSQDNGGAWDTQYF
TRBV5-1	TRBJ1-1	CASSRGGAISGTEAFF